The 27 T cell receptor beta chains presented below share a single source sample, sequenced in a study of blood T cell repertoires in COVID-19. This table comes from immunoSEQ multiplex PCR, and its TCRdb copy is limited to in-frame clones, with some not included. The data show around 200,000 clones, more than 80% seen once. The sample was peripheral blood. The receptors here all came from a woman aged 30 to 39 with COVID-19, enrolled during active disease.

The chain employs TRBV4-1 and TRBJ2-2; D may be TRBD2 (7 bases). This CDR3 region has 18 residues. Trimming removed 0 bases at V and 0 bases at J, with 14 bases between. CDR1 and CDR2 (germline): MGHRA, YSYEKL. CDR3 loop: CASSQEGGGTANTGELFF. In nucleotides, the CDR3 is TGCGCCAGCAGCCAAGAAGGCGGGGGCACCGCGAACACCGGGGAGCTGTTTTTT.

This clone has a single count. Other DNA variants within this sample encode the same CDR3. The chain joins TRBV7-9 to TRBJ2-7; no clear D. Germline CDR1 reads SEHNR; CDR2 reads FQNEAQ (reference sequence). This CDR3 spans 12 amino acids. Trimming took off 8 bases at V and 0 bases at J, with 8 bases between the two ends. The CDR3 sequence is CASSTDSYEQYF. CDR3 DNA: TGTGCCAGCTCTACAGACTCCTACGAGCAGTACTTC.

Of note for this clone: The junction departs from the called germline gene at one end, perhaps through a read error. CDR3 residues: CASSLALGGFFPLAF. The CDR3 coding sequence is TGTGCCAGCAGCTTAGCCCTAGGGGGATTCTTTCCCTTGGCCTTC. The chain uses TRBV7-3 and TRBJ1-2; TRBD1 might be the D (6 bases). The CDR3 consists of 15 residues. The germline V gene encodes CDR1 SGHTA and CDR2 FQGTGA.

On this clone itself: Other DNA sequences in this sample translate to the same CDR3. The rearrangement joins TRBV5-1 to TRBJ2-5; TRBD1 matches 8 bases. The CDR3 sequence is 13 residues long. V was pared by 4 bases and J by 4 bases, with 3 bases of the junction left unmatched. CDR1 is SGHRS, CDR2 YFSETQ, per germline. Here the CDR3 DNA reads TGCGCCAGCAGCCTAGGACAGGGAGAGACCCAGTACTTC. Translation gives CASSLGQGETQYF.

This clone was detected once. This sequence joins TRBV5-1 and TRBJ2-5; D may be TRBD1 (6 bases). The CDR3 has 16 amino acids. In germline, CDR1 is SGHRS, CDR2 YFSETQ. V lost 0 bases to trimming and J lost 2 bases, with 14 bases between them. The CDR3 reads CASSLAARGLQETQYF. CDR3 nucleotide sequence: TGCGCCAGCAGCTTGGCCGCCAGGGGTCTACAAGAGACCCAGTACTTC.

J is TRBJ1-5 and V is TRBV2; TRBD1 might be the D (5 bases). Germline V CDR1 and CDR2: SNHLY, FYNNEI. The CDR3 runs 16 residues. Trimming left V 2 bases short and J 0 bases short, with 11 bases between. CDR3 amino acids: CASSEQQGYSNQPQHF. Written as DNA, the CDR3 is TGTGCCAGCAGTGAACAGCAGGGATATAGCAATCAGCCCCAGCATTTT.

The CDR3 loop reads CASSPLAGAYEQYF. The CDR3 DNA follows: TGTGCCAGTAGTCCTCTAGCGGGGGCCTACGAGCAGTACTTC. The chain recombines TRBV19 with TRBJ2-7, with 10 bases that match TRBD2. The germline V gene encodes CDR1 LNHDA and CDR2 SQIVND (reference sequence). The CDR3 totals 14 residues. Unmatched junction bases numbered 3, after V lost 5 bases and J lost 2 bases.

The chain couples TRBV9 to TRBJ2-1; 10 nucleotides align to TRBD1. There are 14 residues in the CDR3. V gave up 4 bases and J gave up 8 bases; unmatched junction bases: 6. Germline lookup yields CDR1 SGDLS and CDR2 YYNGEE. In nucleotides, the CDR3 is TGTGCCAGCAGCACCCCGACAGGGGGCGATGAGCAGTTCTTC. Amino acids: CASSTPTGGDEQFF.

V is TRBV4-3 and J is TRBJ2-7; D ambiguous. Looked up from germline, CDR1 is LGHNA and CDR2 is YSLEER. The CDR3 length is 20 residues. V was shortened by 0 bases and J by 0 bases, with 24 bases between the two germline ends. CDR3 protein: CASSQDQVGSYGTGSYEQYF. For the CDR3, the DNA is TGCGCCAGCAGCCAAGATCAGGTCGGCAGCTATGGAACCGGCTCCTACGAGCAGTACTTC.

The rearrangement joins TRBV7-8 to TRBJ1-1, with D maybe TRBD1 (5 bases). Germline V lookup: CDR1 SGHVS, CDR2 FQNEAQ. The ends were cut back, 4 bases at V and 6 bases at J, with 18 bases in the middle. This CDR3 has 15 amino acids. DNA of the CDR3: TGTGCCAGCAGCTCCTTACGACAGATTCCACCTGAAGCTTTCTTT. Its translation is CASSSLRQIPPEAFF.

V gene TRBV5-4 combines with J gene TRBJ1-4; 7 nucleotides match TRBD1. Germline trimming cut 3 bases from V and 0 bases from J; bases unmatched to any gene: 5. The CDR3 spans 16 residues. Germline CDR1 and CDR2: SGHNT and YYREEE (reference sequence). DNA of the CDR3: TGTGCCAGCAGCTCCGACAGGGTTTCAACTAATGAAAAACTGTTTTTT. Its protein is CASSSDRVSTNEKLFF.

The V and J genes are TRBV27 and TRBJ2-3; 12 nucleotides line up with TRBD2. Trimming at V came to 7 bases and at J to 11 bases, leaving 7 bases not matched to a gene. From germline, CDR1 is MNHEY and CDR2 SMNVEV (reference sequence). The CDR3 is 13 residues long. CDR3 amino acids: CASTSSLAGGQYF. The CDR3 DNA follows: TGTGCCAGCACCTCCTCACTAGCGGGGGGGCAGTATTTT.

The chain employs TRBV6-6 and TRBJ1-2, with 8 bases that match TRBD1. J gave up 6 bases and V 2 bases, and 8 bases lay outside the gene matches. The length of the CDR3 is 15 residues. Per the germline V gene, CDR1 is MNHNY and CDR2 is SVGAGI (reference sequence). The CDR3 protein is CASSYAGRGRDGYTF. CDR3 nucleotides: TGTGCCAGCAGTTACGCCGGCAGGGGGCGTGATGGCTACACCTTC.

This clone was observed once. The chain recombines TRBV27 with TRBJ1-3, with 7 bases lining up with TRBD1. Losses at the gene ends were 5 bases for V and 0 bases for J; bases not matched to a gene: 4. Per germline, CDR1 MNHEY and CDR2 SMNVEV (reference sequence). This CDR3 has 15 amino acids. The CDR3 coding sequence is TGTGCCAGCAGTATGACAGGGATCTCTGGAAACACCATATATTTT. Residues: CASSMTGISGNTIYF.

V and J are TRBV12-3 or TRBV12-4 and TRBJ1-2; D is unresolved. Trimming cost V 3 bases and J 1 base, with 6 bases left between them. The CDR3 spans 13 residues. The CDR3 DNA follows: TGTGCCAGCAGTTTTGACATTAACTATGGCTACACCTTC. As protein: CASSFDINYGYTF.

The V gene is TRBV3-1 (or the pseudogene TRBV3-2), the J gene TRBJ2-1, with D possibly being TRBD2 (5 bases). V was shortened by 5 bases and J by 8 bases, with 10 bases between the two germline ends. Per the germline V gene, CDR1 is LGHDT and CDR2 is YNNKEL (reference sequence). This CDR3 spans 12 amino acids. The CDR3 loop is CASSGESDEQFF. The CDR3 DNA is TGTGCCAGCAGCGGGGAGTCCGATGAGCAGTTCTTC.

CDR3 in amino acids: CASSQVGRGNTEAFF. The CDR3 nucleotides are TGCGCCAGCAGCCAAGTGGGCAGGGGAAACACTGAAGCTTTCTTT. The J gene is TRBJ1-1, the V gene TRBV4-3; possibly TRBD1 for D (6 bases). V lost 1 base and J 2 bases, leaving 11 bases between the germline ends. The CDR3 spans 15 residues. Germline-derived CDR1 and CDR2 are LGHNA and YSLEER.

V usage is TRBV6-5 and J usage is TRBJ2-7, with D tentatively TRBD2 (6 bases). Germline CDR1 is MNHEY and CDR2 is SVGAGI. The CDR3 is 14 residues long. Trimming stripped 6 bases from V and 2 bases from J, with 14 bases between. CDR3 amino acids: CASRASGTPYEQYF. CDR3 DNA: TGTGCCAGCAGAGCATCCGGGACTCCCTACGAGCAGTACTTC.

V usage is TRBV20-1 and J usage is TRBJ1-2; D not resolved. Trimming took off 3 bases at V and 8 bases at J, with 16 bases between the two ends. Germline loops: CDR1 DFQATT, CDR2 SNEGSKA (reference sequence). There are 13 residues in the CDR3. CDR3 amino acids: CSASTSFDAGYTF. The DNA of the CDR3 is TGCAGTGCTAGTACTAGTTTTGACGCGGGCTACACCTTC.

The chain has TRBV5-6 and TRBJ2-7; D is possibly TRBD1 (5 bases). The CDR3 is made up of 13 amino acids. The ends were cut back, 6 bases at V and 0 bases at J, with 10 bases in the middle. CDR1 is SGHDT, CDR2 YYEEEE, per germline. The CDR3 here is CASNDRVSYEQYF. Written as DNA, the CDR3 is TGTGCCAGCAACGACAGAGTCTCCTACGAGCAGTACTTC.

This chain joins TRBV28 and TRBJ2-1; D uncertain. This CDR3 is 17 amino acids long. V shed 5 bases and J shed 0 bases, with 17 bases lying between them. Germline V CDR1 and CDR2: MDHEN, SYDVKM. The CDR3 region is CASSPTAHKSSYNEQFF. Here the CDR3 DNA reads TGTGCCAGCAGTCCCACAGCCCATAAGAGCTCCTACAATGAGCAGTTCTTC.

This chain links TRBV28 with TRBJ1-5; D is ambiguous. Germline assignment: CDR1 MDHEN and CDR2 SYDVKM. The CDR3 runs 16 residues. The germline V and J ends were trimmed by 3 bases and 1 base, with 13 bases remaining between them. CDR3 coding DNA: TGTGCCAGCAGTTTGTATGGCACCAACAGCAATCAGCCCCAGCATTTT. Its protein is CASSLYGTNSNQPQHF.

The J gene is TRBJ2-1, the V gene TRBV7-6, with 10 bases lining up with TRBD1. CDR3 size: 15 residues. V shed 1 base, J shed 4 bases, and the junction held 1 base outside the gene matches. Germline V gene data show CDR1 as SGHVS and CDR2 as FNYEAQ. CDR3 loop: CASSLGDRGYNEQFF. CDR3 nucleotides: TGTGCCAGCAGCTTAGGGGACAGGGGTTACAATGAGCAGTTCTTC.

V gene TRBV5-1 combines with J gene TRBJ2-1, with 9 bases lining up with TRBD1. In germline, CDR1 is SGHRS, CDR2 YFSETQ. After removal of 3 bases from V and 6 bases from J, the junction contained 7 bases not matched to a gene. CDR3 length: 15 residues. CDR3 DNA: TGCGCCAGCAGCTATCCGGGACAGGGCTCCAATGAGCAGTTCTTC. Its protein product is CASSYPGQGSNEQFF.

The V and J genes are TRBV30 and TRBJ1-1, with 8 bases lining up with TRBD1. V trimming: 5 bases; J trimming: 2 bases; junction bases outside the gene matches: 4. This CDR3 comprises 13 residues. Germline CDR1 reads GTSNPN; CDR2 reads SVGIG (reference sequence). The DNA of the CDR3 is TGTGCCTGGGGACAGGGTCTAAACACTGAAGCTTTCTTT. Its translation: CAWGQGLNTEAFF. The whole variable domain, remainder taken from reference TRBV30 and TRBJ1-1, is SQTIHQWPATLVQPVGSPLSLECTVEGTSNPNLYWYRQAAGRGLQLLFYSVGIGQISSEVPQNLSASRPQDRQFILSSKKLLLSDSGFYLCAWGQGLNTEAFFGQGTRLTVV.

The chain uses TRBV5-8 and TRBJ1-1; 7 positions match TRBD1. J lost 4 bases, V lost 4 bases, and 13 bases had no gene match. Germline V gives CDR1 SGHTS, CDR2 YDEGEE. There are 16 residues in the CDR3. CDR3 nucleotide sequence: TGTGCCAGCAGCAACTCGATAGGGGGCCAGGTCACTGAAGCTTTCTTT. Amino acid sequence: CASSNSIGGQVTEAFF.

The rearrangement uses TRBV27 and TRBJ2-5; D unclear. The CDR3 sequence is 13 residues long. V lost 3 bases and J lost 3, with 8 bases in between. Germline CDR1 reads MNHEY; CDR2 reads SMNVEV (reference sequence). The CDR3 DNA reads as TGTGCCAGCAGTTTCCACGGTGAAGAGACCCAGTACTTC. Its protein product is CASSFHGEETQYF.